The TCR beta chain under discussion was sequenced for a study of persistence of HIV-infected CD4 T cells. About this clone itself: Its cognate antigen is unknown.

The immunoSEQ assay was version 4, run in survey mode. The method was immunoSEQ multiplex PCR; TCRdb's version includes in-frame clones alone and lacks a portion of them. Among around 39,000 clones listed, around 83% were seen once. V was clipped by 3 bases and J by 6 bases, with 23 bases between them. This CDR3 region has 17 residues. The germline V gene encodes CDR1 MGHDK and CDR2 SYGVNS. An overlapping HIV-1 Gag peptide pool stimulated these cells at roughly 1 ug/peptide/mL. Sorted nonresponding memory CD4+ T cells were CD40L-negative, CD69-negative, CD45RO-high. Undetectable plasma HIV-1 RNA below 50 copies/mL lasted at least 4 years.

This TCR derives from an adult with HIV. The donor label of this sample is uncertain. Sequencing was performed on cultured CD4+ T cells from PBMCs, taken from a patient who received antiretroviral therapy. The chain uses TRBV25-1 and TRBJ1-2; tentative D call: TRBD1 (6 bases). In nucleotides, the CDR3 is TGTGCCAGCAGTGACCCGTTCGCAGGAAGGGGGATGAATGGCTACACCTTC. This translates into CASSDPFAGRGMNGYTF.